The T cell receptor (beta chain) under discussion was sequenced for a study of vaccination and CD4 T cells after COVID-19. Deletions cut 6 bases from V and 7 bases from J, with 21 bases between. Germline assignment: CDR1 DFQATT and CDR2 SNEGSKA (reference sequence). CDR3 length equals 15 residues. A few counts support this clonotype. What it recognizes is unknown. Regarding treatment: approximately 9-day PBMC culture with coronavirus spike peptide pools or control peptides (ViraFEST assay). The assay that was used to sequence DNA from cultured CD4+ T cells was the Oncomine TCR Beta short-read assay. The source of extracted genomic DNA was cultured CD4+ T cells. TCRdb independently ran MiXCR on the PCR reads; one entry per CDR3 protein. This sample has 20,000 to 25,000 distinct CDR3 sequences, with about three quarters found just once.

V usage is TRBV20-1 and J usage is TRBJ1-4; D may be TRBD1 (6 bases). Sequenced material: CD4+ T cells from blood, cultured in vitro. This clonotype was sampled from a human donor who had recovered from COVID-19. As DNA, the CDR3 is TGCAGTGCCCTGAGGGTGGGCAGGGGTACTGAAAAACTGTTTTTT. Translated, it gives CSALRVGRGTEKLFF.